The sequence of this T cell receptor beta chain was determined in a study of neurological immune-mediated disorders. The ends were cut back, 0 bases at V and 4 bases at J, with 12 bases in the middle. CDR1 is SGHTA, CDR2 FQGNSA, per germline. The CDR3 spans 15 residues. The authors produced cDNA by 5'RACE using 10-nucleotide random UMIs. TCRdb re-derived calls from the 5' RACE reads in MiXCR, one entry per CDR3 protein. The sample holds tens of thousands of distinct CDR3 sequences, 3.5% to 5% seen once. This clonotype came up many times. Antigen unknown. Study-wide points: There were no CDR3 amino acid sequences shared by expanded clones across subjects, a result suggesting private repertoires in all groups.

The chain recombines TRBV7-2 with TRBJ1-2, with a weak D call TRBD1 (6 bases). The sequenced sample was PBMCs. This clonotype originated in a young man with multiple sclerosis. This CDR3 reads CASSLADTGFYGYTF. The CDR3 bases are TGTGCCAGCAGCTTAGCGGATACAGGGTTCTATGGCTACACCTTC.